The TCR beta chain described here comes from a study of blood T cell repertoires in COVID-19 (dated by TCRdb to the early 2020s). For context, the study as a whole: Samples covering the acute and convalescent phases of COVID-19 were provided by collaborators in the United States, Italy and Spain. The prospective study material was composed of cDNA or gDNA derived from T cells, B-cell-depleted T cells, or PBMCs. The dataset comprised deeply sampled blood TCRbeta repertoires from subjects exposed to, actively infected with, or recovered from COVID-19. The repertoires were released in a freely available public database intended as a resource for research on the immune response to SARS-CoV-2. Samples were obtained from the ongoing ImmuneRACE study (first 160 participants) and from over a thousand subjects provided by 6 global collaborators. Sample metadata almost always included a de-identified subject ID, COVID-19 status, age in years and sex. Where HLA class I and class II types were available, the types were taken from metadata supplied by the sample provider, not from assay-based typing. Overall results and qualifications from the work: The quantity of clinical and demographic metadata differed by source and by participant and was supplied without curation.

Worth noting for this clone: Its cognate antigen has yet to be identified. Base quality data are lacking; no much larger clone is found one base away.

TCRbeta CDR3 regions were amplified from genomic DNA using the immunoSEQ Assay, a bias-controlled multiplex PCR. Under the source paper's analysis protocol: Within the assay, amplification of reference gene primers was used to estimate how many nucleated cells each sample contained. To quantify the absolute abundance of each unique TCRbeta CDR3 rearrangement, sequence reads were collapsed and filtered. For each sample, productive Simpson clonality was calculated as the square root of Simpson's diversity index across productive rearrangements. TCRdb provides this immuneACCESS table in a form limited to in-frame rearrangements. Some clones are lacking; in checked studies, under half of them reflect an unresolved V gene, and why the rest are absent is not known. V and J calls plus clone size are reproduced from that table; the DNA served to infer D and trimming. In all, the sample holds about 220,000 clones, and approximately 83% of those were seen once. The biggest ten clones account for approximately 2.5% of the sample.

The CDR3 covers 17 residues, taking in both the cysteine and the phenylalanine. The entry retains the CDR3 DNA only, 51 bases that are in frame from base 1. V is shortened by 4 bases, J by 0 bases, and the region joining them spans 16 bases. The CDR1 and CDR2 encoded by the germline V gene are SGHTA and FQGNSA. Whole blood was collected in K2EDTA tubes by collaborating institutions according to the institutions' own protocols. For TCRbeta analysis, collaborators shipped samples in one of three forms: frozen whole blood, isolated PBMCs, or DNA extracted from either of those sample types. This TCR was recovered from a woman in her sixties or seventies with acute or convalescent COVID-19. The specimen sequenced was peripheral blood. Recombination connected TRBV7-2 to TRBJ2-1; TRBD2 is perhaps the D gene, given 6 matching bases. The DNA sequence is given as TGTGCCAGCAGCTCAACCTCGGGGCGGGGCTCCTACAATGAGCAGTTCTTC. Its amino acids are CASSSTSGRGSYNEQFF.